The table lists the clone carrying this T cell receptor (beta chain) with many counts. As healthy controls, volunteers from a blood bank in Maryland, USA, were used. This sample stems from a study of neurological immune-mediated disorders. Looked up from germline, CDR1 is MGHDK and CDR2 is SYGVNS. The CDR3 has 14 residues. The germline V and J ends were trimmed by 3 bases and 5 bases, with 11 bases remaining between them. Every sequencing run returned over 190 million TCR-beta sequences, which were derived from 15-18 subjects. TCRdb re-called the 5' RACE reads with MiXCR, one entry per CDR3 protein. In the table there are approximately 87,000 distinct CDR3 sequences, over 12% of which are singletons.

The V call is TRBV25-1, the J call TRBJ1-5; tentatively, D is TRBD1 (6 bases). The specimen was PBMCs. This clonotype was sampled from a woman aged 50 to 60 in good health. CDR3 region: CASSEGGGDQPQHF. The CDR3 bases are TGTGCCAGCAGTGAGGGGGGGGGCGATCAGCCCCAGCATTTT. Looking up the rest from reference TRBV25-1 and TRBJ1-5 gives the full variable domain: EADIYQTPRYLVIGTGKKITLECSQTMGHDKMYWYQQDPGMELHLIHYSYGVNSTEKGDLSSESTVSRIRTEHFPLTLESARPSHTSQYLCASSEGGGDQPQHFGDGTRLSIL.